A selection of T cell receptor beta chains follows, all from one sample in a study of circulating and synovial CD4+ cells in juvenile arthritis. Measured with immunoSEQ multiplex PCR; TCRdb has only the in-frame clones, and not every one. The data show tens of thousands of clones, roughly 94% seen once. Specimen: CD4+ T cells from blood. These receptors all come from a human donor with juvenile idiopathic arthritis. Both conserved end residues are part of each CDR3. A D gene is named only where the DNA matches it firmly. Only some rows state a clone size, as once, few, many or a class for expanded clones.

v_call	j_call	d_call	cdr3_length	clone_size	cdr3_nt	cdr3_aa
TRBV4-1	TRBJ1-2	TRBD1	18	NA	TGCGCCAGCAGCCAGTTTTTAGACAGGGGTGGGTCGAACTATGGCTACACCTTC	CASSQFLDRGGSNYGYTF
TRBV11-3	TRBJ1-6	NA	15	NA	TGTGCCAGCAGCTTAGTCGGCGGGGCCGGATCACCCCTCCACTTT	CASSLVGGAGSPLHF
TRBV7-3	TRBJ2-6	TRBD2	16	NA	TGTGCCAGCAGCTTAAGGGGGGGAGGTGGGGCCAACGTCCTGACTTTC	CASSLRGGGGANVLTF
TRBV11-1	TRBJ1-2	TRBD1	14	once	TGTGCCAGCAGCTCCGGGACAGCTAACTATGGCTACACCTTC	CASSSGTANYGYTF
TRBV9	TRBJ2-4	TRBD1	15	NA	TGTGCCAGCAGCGTGGGCCGGGACAGCAAAAACATTCAGTACTTC	CASSVGRDSKNIQYF
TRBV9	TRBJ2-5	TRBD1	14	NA	TGTGCCAGCAGCGTAGAGGGACAGGCGCAGACCCAGTACTTC	CASSVEGQAQTQYF
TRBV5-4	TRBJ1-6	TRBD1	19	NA	TGTGCCAGCGCACCTCGACAGGGAGTTCGTGGGTTTAGTAATTCACCCCTCCACTTT	CASAPRQGVRGFSNSPLHF
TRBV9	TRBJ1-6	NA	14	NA	TGTGCCAGCAGCGTAGGGCCCAATAATTCACCCCTCCACTTT	CASSVGPNNSPLHF
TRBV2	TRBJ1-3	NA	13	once	TGTGCCAGCTTGAGGGAGGCTGGAAACACCATATATTTT	CASLREAGNTIYF
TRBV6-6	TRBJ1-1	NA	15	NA	TGTGCCAGCAGGCCATCTCGGGTTCCGGGGAATGAAGCTTTCTTT	CASRPSRVPGNEAFF
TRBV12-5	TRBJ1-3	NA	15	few	TGTGCTAGTGGTTTGGTATTCGGGGGTATGGACACCATATATTTT	CASGLVFGGMDTIYF
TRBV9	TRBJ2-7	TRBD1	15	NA	TGTGCCAGCAGCCCAGGAGGCAGGGGGTCCTACGAGCAGTACTTC	CASSPGGRGSYEQYF
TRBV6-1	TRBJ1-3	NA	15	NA	TGTGCCAGCAGGGGCGCGGGGGCGCGGGGAAACACCATATATTTT	CASRGAGARGNTIYF
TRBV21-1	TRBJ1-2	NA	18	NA	TGTGCCAGCAGCAAAACCGGACAGGGGAATAGAAGTAACTATGGCTACACCTTC	CASSKTGQGNRSNYGYTF
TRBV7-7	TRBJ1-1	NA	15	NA	TGTGCCAGCACCCTAGGGGGGGGGTGGGACACTGAAGCTTTCTTT	CASTLGGGWDTEAFF
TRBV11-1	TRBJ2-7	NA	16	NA	TGTGCCAGCAGCTCACTAATTTTGCGCTACGAGGTCGAGCAGTACTTC	CASSSLILRYEVEQYF
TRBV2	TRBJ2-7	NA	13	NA	TGTGCCAGCAGTGGGGCAGGGGCCTACGAGCAGTACTTC	CASSGAGAYEQYF
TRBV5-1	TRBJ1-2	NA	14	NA	TGCGCCAGCAGCTACGGGGGGGGAAACTATGGCTACACCTTC	CASSYGGGNYGYTF
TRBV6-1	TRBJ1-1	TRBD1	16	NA	TGTGCCAGCAGTGAAGGGACAGGGGGCGTTCACACTGAAGCTTTCTTT	CASSEGTGGVHTEAFF
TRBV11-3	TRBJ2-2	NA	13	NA	TGTGCCAGCACGCTCCGGGGTGCCGGGGAGCTGTTTTTT	CASTLRGAGELFF
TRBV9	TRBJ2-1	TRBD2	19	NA	TGTGCCAGCGCGTTGGGCCCGAGCGGGGGGCCGAGCTCCTACAATGAGCAGTTCTTC	CASALGPSGGPSSYNEQFF
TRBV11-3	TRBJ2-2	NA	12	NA	TGTGCCAGCAGCTCCAATTCCGGGGAGCTGTTTTTT	CASSSNSGELFF
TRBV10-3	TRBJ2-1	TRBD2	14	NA	TGTGCCATCAGTGGGACTAGCGGGGGCAATGAGCAGTTCTTC	CAISGTSGGNEQFF
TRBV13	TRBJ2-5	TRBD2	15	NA	TGTGCCAGCAGCTTAGCCACGGGGGGGCCGGAGACCCAGTACTTC	CASSLATGGPETQYF
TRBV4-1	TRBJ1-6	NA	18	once	TGCGCCAGCAGCCAAGATAGAAGCAGGGCCGGGCGCAATTCCCCCCTCCACTTT	CASSQDRSRAGRNSPLHF
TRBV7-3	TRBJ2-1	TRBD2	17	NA	TGTGCCAGCAGCTTAGATCCTAGCGGGGGGACCTACAATGAGCAGTTCTTC	CASSLDPSGGTYNEQFF
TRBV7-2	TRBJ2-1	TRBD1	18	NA	TGTGCCAGCAGCTTAGGATACAGATACAGGGGCGCTTACAATGAGCAGTTCTTC	CASSLGYRYRGAYNEQFF
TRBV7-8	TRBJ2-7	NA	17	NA	TGTGCCAGCAGCTTAAGTGGGGCGGGGGCGGTCAGGAACGAGCAGTACTTC	CASSLSGAGAVRNEQYF
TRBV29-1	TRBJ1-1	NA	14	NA	TGCAGCGTTGAGGTCGCAGGGGTGAACACTGAAGCTTTCTTT	CSVEVAGVNTEAFF
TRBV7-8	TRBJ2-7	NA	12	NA	TGTGCCAGCAGCGTGACTTGGGACGAGCAGTACTTC	CASSVTWDEQYF
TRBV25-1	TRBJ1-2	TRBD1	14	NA	TGTGCCAGCAGTGAAGGGGACAGAAACTATGGCTACACCTTC	CASSEGDRNYGYTF
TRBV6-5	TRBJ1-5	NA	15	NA	TGTGCCAGCACCCGGGGAGCGGGAAGCAATCAGCCCCAGCATTTT	CASTRGAGSNQPQHF
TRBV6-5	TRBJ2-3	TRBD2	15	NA	TGTGCCAGCGGGAGAACGGGGGGATCCACAGATACGCAGTATTTT	CASGRTGGSTDTQYF
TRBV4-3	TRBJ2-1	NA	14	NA	TGCGCCAGCAGCCAAGGACTCCAGGGTCGTGAGCAGTTCTTC	CASSQGLQGREQFF
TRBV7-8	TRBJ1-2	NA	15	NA	TGTGCCAGCAGCTTAATCCGGGGGAGCAGGAATGGCTACACCTTC	CASSLIRGSRNGYTF
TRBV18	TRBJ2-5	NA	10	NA	TGTGCCAGCTCCGGGTCGGAGCAGTACTTC	CASSGSEQYF
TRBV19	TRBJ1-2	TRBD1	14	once	TGTGCCAGTAGTATGGACAGGGGGATAAGTGGCTACACCTTC	CASSMDRGISGYTF
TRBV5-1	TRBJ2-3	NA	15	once	TGCGCCACACATCCCCTAGAAGCCCGCACAGATACGCAGTATTTT	CATHPLEARTDTQYF
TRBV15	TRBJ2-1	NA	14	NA	TGTGCCACCAGCAGAGGAGGTAGGGGCGATGAGCAGTTCTTC	CATSRGGRGDEQFF
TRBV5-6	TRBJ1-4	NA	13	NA	TGTGCCAGCAGCGTCACAGGGCGGGAAAAACTGTTTTTT	CASSVTGREKLFF
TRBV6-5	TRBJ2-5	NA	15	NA	TGTGCCAGCAGTTACGACACGACACTCCAAGAGACCCAGTACTTC	CASSYDTTLQETQYF
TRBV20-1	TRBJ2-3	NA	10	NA	TGCAGTGCTATGGAGGATACGCAGTATTTT	CSAMEDTQYF